Listed below are T cell receptor beta chains from one sample, sequenced in a study of T cells in Graves' hyperthyroidism and ophthalmopathy. TCRdb reprocessed the multiplex PCR reads with MiXCR, giving one entry per CDR3 protein. The sample contains more than 300,000 distinct CDR3 sequences, 15% to 20% of which appear only once. What was sequenced was blood. The source is a woman between 25 and 40 years old with Graves' hyperthyroidism that later progressed to Graves' ophthalmopathy. CDR3s include the opening cysteine and the closing phenylalanine or tryptophan. Fields, in order: CDR3 DNA, CDR3 protein, clone size, V gene, D gene, J gene. A D gene is named only where the DNA matches it firmly. Rows give clone size only sometimes, using once, few, many, or a class for an expanded clone.

cdr3_nt: TGTGCCAGCAGTTTCTCAGGGGGCTATGAGCAGTTCTTC; cdr3_aa: CASSFSGGYEQFF; clone_size: many; v_call: TRBV28; d_call: TRBD1; j_call: TRBJ2-1
cdr3_nt: TGTGCCAGCAGTTTTCTGCTAGCGGACACCGGGGAGCTGTTTTTT; cdr3_aa: CASSFLLADTGELFF; clone_size: many; v_call: TRBV28; d_call: TRBD2; j_call: TRBJ2-2
cdr3_nt: TGTGCCAGTAGGGAACTGGGGGCGAATCAGCCCCAGCATTTT; cdr3_aa: CASRELGANQPQHF; clone_size: few; v_call: TRBV19; d_call: -; j_call: TRBJ1-5
cdr3_nt: TGCAGTGCTACCAGGGGGGGACTAGCGCGAACCACCGTTGGGGAGCTGTTTTTT; cdr3_aa: CSATRGGLARTTVGELFF; clone_size: -; v_call: TRBV20-1; d_call: TRBD2; j_call: TRBJ2-2
cdr3_nt: TGTGCCTGGAGTGGGGGGACCGAATACAATGAGCAGTTCTTC; cdr3_aa: CAWSGGTEYNEQFF; clone_size: many; v_call: TRBV30; d_call: -; j_call: TRBJ2-1
cdr3_nt: TGTGCCAGCAGCCATTTCCTCGGGACAGGCTACGAGCAGTACTTC; cdr3_aa: CASSHFLGTGYEQYF; clone_size: -; v_call: TRBV3-1; d_call: TRBD1; j_call: TRBJ2-7
cdr3_nt: TGCAGTGCGACAAGACAGGGGGGCTCCTACAATGAGCAGTTCTTC; cdr3_aa: CSATRQGGSYNEQFF; clone_size: few; v_call: TRBV20-1; d_call: TRBD1; j_call: TRBJ2-1
cdr3_nt: TGTGCCAGCAGCTTACAGGGGGCCAAAAACATTCAGTACTTC; cdr3_aa: CASSLQGAKNIQYF; clone_size: many; v_call: TRBV11-2; d_call: -; j_call: TRBJ2-4
cdr3_nt: TGTGCCAGTACCCGTCGGGACAGGGCTGTCACTGAAGCTTTCTTT; cdr3_aa: CASTRRDRAVTEAFF; clone_size: many; v_call: TRBV19; d_call: TRBD1; j_call: TRBJ1-1
cdr3_nt: TGTGCCAGCCGTCCAGCGTCGGACTGGGATGAAAAACTGTTTTTT; cdr3_aa: CASRPASDWDEKLFF; clone_size: many; v_call: TRBV28; d_call: -; j_call: TRBJ1-4
cdr3_nt: TGTGCCAGCAGGGACCTGGGACAGGGGGCAACTGAAGCTTTCTTT; cdr3_aa: CASRDLGQGATEAFF; clone_size: many; v_call: TRBV2; d_call: TRBD1; j_call: TRBJ1-1
cdr3_nt: TGTGCCAGCAGCTACCAACAGGGGTGGAATTCACCCCTCCACTTT; cdr3_aa: CASSYQQGWNSPLHF; clone_size: many; v_call: TRBV28; d_call: TRBD1; j_call: TRBJ1-6
cdr3_nt: TGCGCCAGCAGCTTTGCGTCGGATGAAGCTTTCTTT; cdr3_aa: CASSFASDEAFF; clone_size: many; v_call: TRBV5-1; d_call: -; j_call: TRBJ1-1
cdr3_nt: TGTGCCAGCAGCCCCCCAAGCGGGAGGGGTGAGACCCAGTACTTC; cdr3_aa: CASSPPSGRGETQYF; clone_size: many; v_call: TRBV7-2; d_call: TRBD2; j_call: TRBJ2-5
cdr3_nt: TGCGCCAGCACAAGGGACAGGGAGTCAAACGAGCAGTACTTC; cdr3_aa: CASTRDRESNEQYF; clone_size: -; v_call: TRBV4-1; d_call: TRBD1; j_call: TRBJ2-7
cdr3_nt: TGCAGCGTGGTACAGGACAGGGTTGATACCCAGTACTTC; cdr3_aa: CSVVQDRVDTQYF; clone_size: few; v_call: TRBV29-1; d_call: TRBD1; j_call: TRBJ2-5
cdr3_nt: TGTGCCAGCAGCCAGCTGACAGGAGCCTATGGCTACACCTTC; cdr3_aa: CASSQLTGAYGYTF; clone_size: many; v_call: TRBV3-1; d_call: -; j_call: TRBJ1-2
cdr3_nt: TGCGCCAGCAGCCACGTGACTAGCGGGCCCAATGAGCAGTTCTTC; cdr3_aa: CASSHVTSGPNEQFF; clone_size: -; v_call: TRBV4-1; d_call: TRBD2; j_call: TRBJ2-1
cdr3_nt: TGCGCCAGCAGCCCGACTAGCGGGAGTAGTATTTTTGGAGAGACCCAGTACTTC; cdr3_aa: CASSPTSGSSIFGETQYF; clone_size: many; v_call: TRBV5-1; d_call: TRBD2; j_call: TRBJ2-5
cdr3_nt: TGTGCCAGCAGCGTAGCCCCGACAGGGCACGATGAGCAGTTCTTC; cdr3_aa: CASSVAPTGHDEQFF; clone_size: few; v_call: TRBV9; d_call: TRBD1; j_call: TRBJ2-1
cdr3_nt: TGTGCCAGTAGTAAGACGGGACAGACCTACGAGCAGTACTTC; cdr3_aa: CASSKTGQTYEQYF; clone_size: -; v_call: TRBV19; d_call: TRBD1; j_call: TRBJ2-7
cdr3_nt: TGTGCCTGGAGAAAAATATCCGAATCGCGGGAGCAGTACTTC; cdr3_aa: CAWRKISESREQYF; clone_size: -; v_call: TRBV30; d_call: -; j_call: TRBJ2-7
cdr3_nt: TGTGCCAGCAGCCAGATAGACAGGGGACGAAACTATGGCTACACCTTC; cdr3_aa: CASSQIDRGRNYGYTF; clone_size: many; v_call: TRBV6-2/TRBV6-3; d_call: TRBD1; j_call: TRBJ1-2
cdr3_nt: TGTGCCAGCAGCCAAGGTAGCTACACCTTC; cdr3_aa: CASSQGSYTF; clone_size: many; v_call: TRBV28; d_call: -; j_call: TRBJ1-2
cdr3_nt: TGTGCCAGCAGTCTCCGGACAGGGGGCCACGATGAGCAGTTCTTC; cdr3_aa: CASSLRTGGHDEQFF; clone_size: many; v_call: TRBV28; d_call: TRBD1; j_call: TRBJ2-1
cdr3_nt: TGCGCCAGCAGCCCGCGGACTAGCGGGATGCGCGAGCAGTACTTC; cdr3_aa: CASSPRTSGMREQYF; clone_size: many; v_call: TRBV4-1; d_call: TRBD2; j_call: TRBJ2-7
cdr3_nt: TGTGCCAGCAGCCTCGACCGGACAGGGGGTCGTGGCTACAATGAGCAGTTCTTC; cdr3_aa: CASSLDRTGGRGYNEQFF; clone_size: -; v_call: TRBV6-1; d_call: TRBD1; j_call: TRBJ2-1
cdr3_nt: TGCGCCAGCAGCTTGGAGGGGGGGGGAGTATACAATGAGCAGTTCTTC; cdr3_aa: CASSLEGGGVYNEQFF; clone_size: many; v_call: TRBV5-1; d_call: -; j_call: TRBJ2-1
cdr3_nt: TGTGCCTGGAGTGTGGCTGGCGGGGGCTATAATGAAAAACTGTTTTTT; cdr3_aa: CAWSVAGGGYNEKLFF; clone_size: many; v_call: TRBV30; d_call: -; j_call: TRBJ1-4
cdr3_nt: TGTGCCAGCAGCCAAGAAATCCCACGAAGCTCCTACGAGCAGTACTTC; cdr3_aa: CASSQEIPRSSYEQYF; clone_size: many; v_call: TRBV3-1; d_call: -; j_call: TRBJ2-7
cdr3_nt: TGTGCCAGCAGCTCTCGACACCGGAACACTGAAGCTTTCTTT; cdr3_aa: CASSSRHRNTEAFF; clone_size: many; v_call: TRBV3-1; d_call: -; j_call: TRBJ1-1
cdr3_nt: TGTGCCAGCAGCCACGGGAACTATGGCTACACCTTC; cdr3_aa: CASSHGNYGYTF; clone_size: few; v_call: TRBV14; d_call: -; j_call: TRBJ1-2
cdr3_nt: TGTGCCAGCAGCTTAGATTGGCGAACAGGGGGCCAAGAGACCCAGTACTTC; cdr3_aa: CASSLDWRTGGQETQYF; clone_size: many; v_call: TRBV11-2; d_call: TRBD1; j_call: TRBJ2-5
cdr3_nt: TGTGCCAGCAGCCAGAACCCCTTAAGGCTAGCGGAAAACTACAATGAGCAGTTCTTC; cdr3_aa: CASSQNPLRLAENYNEQFF; clone_size: few; v_call: TRBV3-1; d_call: TRBD2; j_call: TRBJ2-1
cdr3_nt: TGTGCCAGCAGCCCCAGCCCGGGACATTTGGGGGAGCTGTTTTTT; cdr3_aa: CASSPSPGHLGELFF; clone_size: -; v_call: TRBV7-9; d_call: -; j_call: TRBJ2-2
cdr3_nt: TGTGCCAGCAGTGTCGACAGGGGGTGGATGAACACTGAAGCTTTCTTT; cdr3_aa: CASSVDRGWMNTEAFF; clone_size: -; v_call: TRBV27; d_call: TRBD1; j_call: TRBJ1-1
cdr3_nt: TGTGCCAGCAGTGAATGGGGGGGACCCAACACTGAAGCTTTCTTT; cdr3_aa: CASSEWGGPNTEAFF; clone_size: few; v_call: TRBV6-1; d_call: -; j_call: TRBJ1-1
cdr3_nt: TGTGCCAGCAGCTTAACTAGCCTCGGCACAGATACGCAGTATTTT; cdr3_aa: CASSLTSLGTDTQYF; clone_size: -; v_call: TRBV7-8; d_call: -; j_call: TRBJ2-3
cdr3_nt: TGTGCCAGCAGCTTATTCGACAGTCCCCTCAATTATGGCTACACCTTC; cdr3_aa: CASSLFDSPLNYGYTF; clone_size: -; v_call: TRBV7-9; d_call: -; j_call: TRBJ1-2
cdr3_nt: TGTGCCAGCAGCTTGGCAGGCCTGGAGCAGTTCTTC; cdr3_aa: CASSLAGLEQFF; clone_size: many; v_call: TRBV5-6; d_call: -; j_call: TRBJ2-1
cdr3_nt: TGTGCCAGCAGTTACTCGTACAGGGGGAACACCGGGGAGCTGTTTTTT; cdr3_aa: CASSYSYRGNTGELFF; clone_size: few; v_call: TRBV6-2/TRBV6-3; d_call: TRBD1; j_call: TRBJ2-2
cdr3_nt: TGTGCCAGCAGCCCAACGGGACGCTCCTACGAGCAGTACTTC; cdr3_aa: CASSPTGRSYEQYF; clone_size: many; v_call: TRBV11-2; d_call: -; j_call: TRBJ2-7
cdr3_nt: TGTGCCAGCAGATGGGGAAGTCAAGAAACCCAGTACTTC; cdr3_aa: CASRWGSQETQYF; clone_size: many; v_call: TRBV28; d_call: -; j_call: TRBJ2-5
cdr3_nt: TGCAGCGTTGAAGATTCTACAGACTTCCAAGAGACCCAGTACTTC; cdr3_aa: CSVEDSTDFQETQYF; clone_size: -; v_call: TRBV29-1; d_call: -; j_call: TRBJ2-5
cdr3_nt: TGTGCCAGCAGTTCCGAGGGGGCTACTGAAGCTTTCTTT; cdr3_aa: CASSSEGATEAFF; clone_size: -; v_call: TRBV12-3/TRBV12-4; d_call: TRBD1; j_call: TRBJ1-1
cdr3_nt: TGCGCCAGCAGCTTGGACAGGGGGCACAATGAGCAGTTCTTC; cdr3_aa: CASSLDRGHNEQFF; clone_size: many; v_call: TRBV5-1; d_call: TRBD1; j_call: TRBJ2-1
cdr3_nt: TGTGCCAGCAACACTATCCCAGATACGCAGTATTTT; cdr3_aa: CASNTIPDTQYF; clone_size: -; v_call: TRBV7-9; d_call: -; j_call: TRBJ2-3
cdr3_nt: TGTGCCAGCAGCTTATGGCCTAGCGGGCTCCATGGCGATGAGCAGTTCTTC; cdr3_aa: CASSLWPSGLHGDEQFF; clone_size: many; v_call: TRBV11-2; d_call: TRBD2; j_call: TRBJ2-1
cdr3_nt: TGTGCCAGCAGCTCGAGCGGGGGCTTCACTAACAACCAAGAGACCCAGTACTTC; cdr3_aa: CASSSSGGFTNNQETQYF; clone_size: many; v_call: TRBV5-4; d_call: TRBD2; j_call: TRBJ2-5
cdr3_nt: TGTGCCAGCAGCGGAGACCCGAACACTGAAGCTTTCTTT; cdr3_aa: CASSGDPNTEAFF; clone_size: many; v_call: TRBV6-1; d_call: -; j_call: TRBJ1-1
cdr3_nt: TGTGCCAGCAGCCAAGATTGGGATACTGAAGCTTTCTTT; cdr3_aa: CASSQDWDTEAFF; clone_size: many; v_call: TRBV14; d_call: -; j_call: TRBJ1-1
cdr3_nt: TGCAGCGTTGAAGATCAAGCCGATTACTATGGCTACACCTTC; cdr3_aa: CSVEDQADYYGYTF; clone_size: many; v_call: TRBV29-1; d_call: -; j_call: TRBJ1-2
cdr3_nt: TGTGCCATCAGTGGCGGGACAGGCGATTCTAACAATGAGCAGTTCTTC; cdr3_aa: CAISGGTGDSNNEQFF; clone_size: many; v_call: TRBV10-3; d_call: TRBD1; j_call: TRBJ2-1
cdr3_nt: TGCAGCGTTACCGGGACACGGGAAAATGAAAAACTGTTTTTT; cdr3_aa: CSVTGTRENEKLFF; clone_size: few; v_call: TRBV29-1; d_call: -; j_call: TRBJ1-4
cdr3_nt: TGTGCCAGCAGTGCATCTAGCGGAGGGGGCACCGGGGAGCTGTTTTTT; cdr3_aa: CASSASSGGGTGELFF; clone_size: many; v_call: TRBV6-1; d_call: -; j_call: TRBJ2-2